These 26 T cell receptor beta chains came from one sample sequenced in a study of blood T cell repertoires in COVID-19. Clones were read by immunoSEQ multiplex PCR, and TCRdb kept only the in-frame ones, dropping some. The sample has 350,000 or so clones; around 90% are singletons. Sequences were obtained from peripheral blood. These TCRs come from a woman aged 60-70 years with COVID-19, enrolled during active disease.

V is TRBV19 and J is TRBJ1-4; 8 bases match TRBD1. The ends lost 5 bases at V and 10 bases at J; junction bases unmatched: 12. Germline CDR1 reads LNHDA; CDR2 reads SQIVND (reference sequence). CDR3 length equals 15 residues. The CDR3 reads CASSPWDRTSGKLFF. For the CDR3, the DNA is TGTGCCAGTAGTCCCTGGGACAGGACATCGGGAAAACTGTTTTTT. The full variable domain, with the rest looked up from reference TRBV19 and TRBJ1-4, is DGGITQSPKYLFRKEGQNVTLSCEQNLNHDAMYWYRQDPGQGLRLIYYSQIVNDFQKGDIAEGYSVSREKKESFPLTVTSAQKNPTAFYLCASSPWDRTSGKLFFGSGTQLSVL.

The V gene is TRBV18, the J gene TRBJ2-1, with a possible D match to TRBD2 (6 bases). The CDR3 spans 14 residues. Germline lookup yields CDR1 KGHSH and CDR2 LQKENI. The ends were cut back, 4 bases at V and 6 bases at J, with 13 bases in the middle. DNA for the CDR3: TGTGCCAGCTCACGGGACTCCGTAGGCAATGAGCAGTTCTTC. Translated: CASSRDSVGNEQFF.

This clone was seen only once. CDR3 sequence reads: CATSRDQLTANTGELFF. CDR3 bases: TGTGCCACCAGCAGAGATCAGCTGACAGCCAACACCGGGGAGCTGTTTTTT. This chain connects TRBV15 to TRBJ2-2, with a tentative D call TRBD1 (5 bases). The V gene's germline CDR1 is LNHNV and CDR2 YYDKDF (reference sequence). V gave up 0 bases and J gave up 2 bases, with 13 bases separating them. The CDR3 extends over 17 amino acids.

The rearrangement joins TRBV3-1 (or the pseudogene TRBV3-2) to TRBJ2-2; TRBD2 is a possible D gene (6 bases). The CDR3 consists of 13 residues. The V gene's germline CDR1 is LGHDT and CDR2 YNNKEL (reference sequence). Trimming pared 1 base from V and 6 bases from J, leaving 6 bases between. This CDR3 reads CASSQGGAGELFF. The CDR3 DNA reads as TGTGCCAGCAGCCAAGGCGGGGCCGGGGAGCTGTTTTTT.

This clone was observed a single time. The V call is TRBV19, the J call TRBJ2-1; 9 bases align to TRBD1. The CDR3 consists of 15 residues. J gave up 1 base and V 7 bases, and 5 bases lay outside the gene matches. Germline assignment: CDR1 LNHDA and CDR2 SQIVND (reference sequence). CDR3 DNA: TGTGCCAGTACCCCCGGGACAGGGTCCTACAATGAGCAGTTCTTC. Residues: CASTPGTGSYNEQFF.

The rearrangement joins TRBV6-5 to TRBJ1-6, with a weak D call TRBD1 (5 bases). CDR3 size: 15 residues. Germline loops: CDR1 MNHEY, CDR2 SVGAGI. Trimming left V 4 bases short and J 3 bases short, with 10 bases between. In DNA form, the CDR3 reads TGTGCCAGCAGTTTGAGACAGAGCTATAATTCACCCCTCCACTTT. It yields the protein CASSLRQSYNSPLHF.

This chain connects TRBV5-4 to TRBJ1-4; no firm D call. Germline V CDR1 and CDR2: SGHNT, YYREEE (reference sequence). Trimming took 1 base from V and 8 from J, leaving 12 bases between them. This CDR3 contains 14 residues. CDR3 nucleotides: TGTGCCAGCAGCTTGCCCAGCGCGGGAGAAAAACTGTTTTTT. Translated, it gives CASSLPSAGEKLFF.

The J gene is TRBJ1-1, the V gene TRBV5-1; maybe TRBD1 (6 bases). Trimming left V 5 bases short and J 4 bases short, with 18 bases between. The CDR3 loop spans 15 amino acids. Looked up from germline, CDR1 is SGHRS and CDR2 is YFSETQ. CDR3 amino acids: CASRSTPQGLTEAFF. As DNA, the CDR3 is TGCGCCAGCAGGTCCACCCCTCAGGGGCTCACTGAAGCTTTCTTT.

V usage is TRBV7-2 and J usage is TRBJ2-7, with D maybe TRBD1 (5 bases). Germline-derived CDR1 and CDR2 are SGHTA and FQGNSA. The V end was cut by 1 base, the J end by 2 bases, with 18 bases between. CDR3 length: 17 residues. The CDR3 bases are TGTGCCAGCAGCTTAGGCTCGTGGTCCAGGGTGGCCTACGAGCAGTACTTC. Amino acid sequence: CASSLGSWSRVAYEQYF.

V and J are TRBV6-5 and TRBJ1-1, with 8 bases that match TRBD1. V was clipped by 6 bases and J by 3 bases; unmatched bases: 9. The CDR3 has 15 amino acids. The germline CDR1 and CDR2 sequences are MNHEY and SVGAGI. The CDR3 loop reads CASSYFQGADTEAFF. The CDR3 bases are TGTGCCAGCAGCTATTTCCAGGGGGCTGACACTGAAGCTTTCTTT.

CDR3 amino acids: CASSRAGGTGELFF. The CDR3 DNA reads as TGTGCCAGCAGTAGGGCAGGGGGGACCGGGGAGCTGTTTTTT. J is TRBJ2-2 and V is TRBV6-2 or TRBV6-3; possible D gene TRBD1, 7 bases. Germline V CDR1 and CDR2: MNHEY, SVGEGT. Trimming stripped 5 bases from V and 5 bases from J, with 12 bases between. The CDR3 is made up of 14 amino acids.

The rearrangement joins TRBV5-4 to TRBJ2-3; 8 bases line up with TRBD2. The CDR3 runs 14 residues. The germline CDR1 and CDR2 sequences are SGHNT and YYREEE (reference sequence). Trimming at V came to 4 bases and at J to 2 bases, leaving 3 bases not matched to a gene. CDR3 loop: CASSAGGYTDTQYF. The DNA of the CDR3 is TGTGCCAGCAGCGCGGGGGGCTACACAGATACGCAGTATTTT.

The chain joins TRBV5-1 to TRBJ1-1; D is perhaps TRBD1 (5 bases). Germline CDR1 reads SGHRS; CDR2 reads YFSETQ. This CDR3 spans 16 amino acids. V gave up 0 bases and J gave up 1 base, with 13 bases separating them. CDR3 nucleotides: TGCGCCAGCAGCTTGGGGTTCACCGGGGGGAACACTGAAGCTTTCTTT. It yields the protein CASSLGFTGGNTEAFF.

The chain links TRBV5-1 to TRBJ2-1; D is ambiguous. The germline V gene has CDR1 SGHRS and CDR2 YFSETQ. The CDR3 length is 13 residues. Trimming removed 0 bases from V and 12 bases from J, with 13 bases in between. This CDR3 is CASSLESRRGQFF. The CDR3 DNA reads as TGCGCCAGCAGCTTGGAAAGTCGTCGAGGGCAGTTCTTC.

This clone came up once. The chain recombines TRBV5-1 with TRBJ2-1, with D maybe TRBD1 (6 bases). The V and J ends lost 5 bases and 5 bases respectively, with 11 bases between them. The CDR3 is 13 residues long. Germline lookup yields CDR1 SGHRS and CDR2 YFSETQ. Here the CDR3 DNA reads TGCGCCAGCAGAAGGGGGACGGACAATGAGCAGTTCTTC. Translation gives CASRRGTDNEQFF.

The chain has TRBV12-3 or TRBV12-4 and TRBJ1-2; possibly TRBD1 for D (6 bases). The CDR3 has 12 residues. Trimming shortened V by 7 bases and J by 5 bases, and 11 bases separated the two germline ends. CDR3 loop: CASTSQGYGYTF. CDR3 coding DNA: TGTGCCAGCACCTCCCAGGGGTATGGCTACACCTTC.

The CDR3 reads CASSYSAENQPQHF. For the CDR3, the DNA is TGTGCCAGCAGTTACTCCGCTGAGAATCAGCCCCAGCATTTT. The chain links TRBV6-5 to TRBJ1-5; no definite D call. CDR3 length: 14 residues. Germline CDR1 reads MNHEY; CDR2 reads SVGAGI. The V gene lost 0 bases and the J gene lost 4 bases, with 7 bases spanning the gap.

The V call is TRBV19, the J call TRBJ1-2; D is uncertain. Germline V lookup: CDR1 LNHDA, CDR2 SQIVND (reference sequence). Trimming took 7 bases from V and 2 from J, leaving 11 bases between them. This CDR3 has 13 residues. The CDR3 region has the DNA TGTGCCAGTACCGGGGAGAAAAACTATGGCTACACCTTC. It is translated as CASTGEKNYGYTF. The complete variable domain, with remaining parts taken from reference TRBV19 and TRBJ1-2, reads DGGITQSPKYLFRKEGQNVTLSCEQNLNHDAMYWYRQDPGQGLRLIYYSQIVNDFQKGDIAEGYSVSREKKESFPLTVTSAQKNPTAFYLCASTGEKNYGYTFGSGTRLTVV.

This chain joins TRBV9 and TRBJ1-1; D remains unclear. The CDR3 totals 15 residues. Deletions cut 0 bases from V and 1 base from J, with 10 bases between. CDR1 is SGDLS and CDR2 is YYNGEE in the germline V gene. The CDR3 region has the DNA TGTGCCAGCAGCGTAGACCCGGGAGGGAACACTGAAGCTTTCTTT. This gives the protein CASSVDPGGNTEAFF.

The CDR3 spells CASSEGTFKNIQYF. The CDR3 coding sequence is TGTGCCAGCAGTGAAGGGACTTTCAAAAACATTCAGTACTTC. The J gene is TRBJ2-4, the V gene TRBV6-1; possible D gene TRBD2, 5 bases. V was pared by 1 base and J by 3 bases, with 7 bases between. From germline, CDR1 is MNHNS and CDR2 SASEGT. The CDR3 totals 14 residues.

J is TRBJ1-6 and V is TRBV7-9, with D perhaps matching TRBD1 (6 bases). Germline lookup yields CDR1 SEHNR and CDR2 FQNEAQ (reference sequence). CDR3 length: 15 residues. Trimming cost V 6 bases and J 7 bases, with 16 bases left between them. The CDR3 loop reads CASSTGSRQNSPLHF. In nucleotides, the CDR3 is TGTGCCAGCAGTACAGGGTCCCGCCAAAATTCACCCCTCCACTTT.

This chain uses TRBV7-3 with TRBJ1-6, with 10 bases that match TRBD1. The V gene's germline CDR1 is SGHTA and CDR2 FQGTGA. The CDR3 runs to 15 residues. Trimming cost V 3 bases and J 10 bases; bases outside gene matches: 6. In nucleotides, the CDR3 is TGTGCCAGCAGCTTCTCGGGACAGGGGTCCTCACCCCTCCACTTT. Protein: CASSFSGQGSSPLHF.

The chain employs TRBV11-3 and TRBJ2-3, with TRBD2 matching 15 bases. CDR1 SGHNT and CDR2 YENEEA come from the germline V gene. The trim removed 0 bases at V and 3 bases at J, leaving 7 bases unmatched. The CDR3 extends over 19 amino acids. CDR3 amino acids: CASSLDWTSGGARTDTQYF. In DNA form, the CDR3 reads TGTGCCAGCAGCTTAGATTGGACTAGCGGGGGGGCGAGGACAGATACGCAGTATTTT.

The chain recombines TRBV24-1 with TRBJ2-5, with 8 bases aligning to TRBD2. V trimming: 4 bases; J trimming: 8 bases; junction bases outside the gene matches: 14. The V gene's germline CDR1 is KGHDR and CDR2 SFDVKD. The CDR3 is made up of 16 amino acids. The CDR3 DNA reads as TGTGCCACCAGTGACCCGTCCACGGGACTAGGAGAAACCCAGTACTTC. Its translation: CATSDPSTGLGETQYF.

This chain joins TRBV5-5 and TRBJ2-7; a weak D match, TRBD1 (5 bases). CDR1 and CDR2 from the germline V gene are SGHKS and YYEKEE (reference sequence). This CDR3 comprises 15 residues. The V and J ends lost 1 base and 4 bases respectively, with 15 bases between them. In DNA, the CDR3 is TGTGCCAGCAGCTTGTGGCAGGGCGAGACGTACGAGCAGTACTTC. It yields the protein CASSLWQGETYEQYF.

V usage is TRBV4-1 and J usage is TRBJ2-2; D uncertain. There are 11 residues in the CDR3. Trimming stripped 8 bases from V and 6 bases from J, with 7 bases between. The germline gives CDR1 MGHRA, CDR2 YSYEKL. For the CDR3, the DNA is TGCGCCAGCTCCCGGGCCGGGGAGCTGTTTTTT. Its protein product is CASSRAGELFF.